This T cell receptor beta chain is from a study of CD8+ T cells in alopecia areata. Trimming removed 4 bases from V and 2 bases from J; junction bases left unmatched: 7. The CDR3 covers 15 residues. The V gene's germline CDR1 is LNHDA and CDR2 SQIVND (reference sequence). Sequencing relied on a cDNA template that was reverse transcribed from extracted RNA. The assay was immunoSEQ multiplex PCR, and TCRdb's table has in-frame clones only and misses some. The sample carries hundreds of thousands of clones, under 80% recorded once. The TCR was taken from a human donor with alopecia areata. The chain carries TRBV19 and TRBJ2-7; 8 bases align to TRBD1. The material was CD4+ T cells sorted from blood, obtained at week 0. The CDR3 nucleotides read TGTGCCAGTAGTAGAACGGGACAGGAGACCTACGAGCAGTACTTC. It codes for CASSRTGQETYEQYF.